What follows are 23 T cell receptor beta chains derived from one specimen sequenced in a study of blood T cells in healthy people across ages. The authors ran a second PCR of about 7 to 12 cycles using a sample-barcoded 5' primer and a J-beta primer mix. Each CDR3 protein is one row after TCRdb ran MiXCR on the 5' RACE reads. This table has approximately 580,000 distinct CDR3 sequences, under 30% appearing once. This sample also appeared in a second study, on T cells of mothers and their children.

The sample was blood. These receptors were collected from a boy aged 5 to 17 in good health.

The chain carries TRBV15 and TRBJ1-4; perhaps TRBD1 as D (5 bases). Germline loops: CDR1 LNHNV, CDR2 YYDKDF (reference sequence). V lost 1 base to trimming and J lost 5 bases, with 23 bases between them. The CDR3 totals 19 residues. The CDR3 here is CATSRGFSSGKGSNEKLFF. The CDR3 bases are TGTGCCACCAGCAGAGGGTTCTCCTCAGGGAAGGGGTCGAATGAAAAACTGTTTTTT.

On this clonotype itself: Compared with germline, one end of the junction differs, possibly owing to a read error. The CDR3 sequence: CAISHGSAMGSYNEQFF. CDR3 sequence (DNA): TGCGCCATCAGCCACGGATCTGCGATGGGTTCCTACAATGAGCAGTTCTTC. V usage is TRBV4-3 and J usage is TRBJ2-1; the D is unclear. The length of the CDR3 is 17 residues. The germline V gene encodes CDR1 LGHNA and CDR2 YSLEER.

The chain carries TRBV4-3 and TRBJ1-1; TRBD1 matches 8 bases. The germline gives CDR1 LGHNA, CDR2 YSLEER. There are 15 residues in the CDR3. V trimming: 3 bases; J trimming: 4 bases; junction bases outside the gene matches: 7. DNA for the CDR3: TGCGCCAGCAGCCAGACAGGGGCTGGGGCCACTGAAGCTTTCTTT. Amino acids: CASSQTGAGATEAFF.

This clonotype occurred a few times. CDR3 amino acids: CASSLPRHISGGAYVTGELFF. CDR3 coding DNA: TGTGCCAGCAGTCTACCAAGACACATTAGCGGGGGGGCCTATGTGACCGGGGAGCTGTTTTTT. The chain is built from TRBV27 and TRBJ2-2; 11 bases line up with TRBD2. In germline, CDR1 is MNHEY, CDR2 SMNVEV (reference sequence). CDR3 length: 21 amino acids. V gave up 5 bases and J gave up 5 bases; unmatched junction bases: 22.

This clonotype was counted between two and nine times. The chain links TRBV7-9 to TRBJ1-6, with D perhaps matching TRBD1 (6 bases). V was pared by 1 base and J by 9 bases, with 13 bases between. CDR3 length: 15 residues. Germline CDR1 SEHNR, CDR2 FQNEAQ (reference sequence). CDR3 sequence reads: CASSLEQGYGSPLHF. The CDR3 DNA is TGTGCCAGCAGCTTAGAACAGGGTTACGGTTCACCCCTCCACTTT.

In DNA, the CDR3 is TGTGCCAGCAGCCTCATACCGACAGGGGCCGGGACCAACGTCCTGACTTTC. It encodes CASSLIPTGAGTNVLTF. The J gene is TRBJ2-6, the V gene TRBV7-6, with TRBD1 matching over 8 bases. The CDR3 runs 17 residues. Germline loops: CDR1 SGHVS, CDR2 FNYEAQ. The junction had 14 bases not matched to a gene; V was cut back by 5 bases and J by 8 bases. The full variable domain, rest sourced from reference TRBV7-6 and TRBJ2-6, is GAGVSQSPRYKVTKRGQDVALRCDPISGHVSLYWYRQALGQGPEFLTYFNYEAQQDKSGLPNDRFSAERPEGSISTLTIQRTEQRDSAMYRCASSLIPTGAGTNVLTFGAGSRLTVL.

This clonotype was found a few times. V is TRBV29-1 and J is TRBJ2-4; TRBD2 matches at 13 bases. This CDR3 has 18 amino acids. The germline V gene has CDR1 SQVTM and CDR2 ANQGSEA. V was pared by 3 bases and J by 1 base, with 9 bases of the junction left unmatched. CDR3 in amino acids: CSVDPTSGRMAAKNIQYF. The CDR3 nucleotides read TGCAGCGTTGATCCGACTAGCGGGAGGATGGCGGCCAAAAACATTCAGTACTTC.

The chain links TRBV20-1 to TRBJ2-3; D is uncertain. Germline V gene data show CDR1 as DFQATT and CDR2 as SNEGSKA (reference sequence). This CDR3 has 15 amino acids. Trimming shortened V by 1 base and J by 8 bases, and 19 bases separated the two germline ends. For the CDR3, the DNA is TGCAGTGCTAGAGCCTCCCTCGGGCCGGTTAGTACGCAGTATTTT. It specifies CSARASLGPVSTQYF.

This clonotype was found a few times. The DNA for the CDR3 is TGTGCCAGCAGCTTACTGGGGGGAATCGGACAGACAGAACCCCTCCACTTT. This encodes CASSLLGGIGQTEPLHF. This sequence joins TRBV7-2 and TRBJ1-6; TRBD1 might be the D (6 bases). CDR1 is SGHTA, CDR2 FQGNSA, per germline. The CDR3 sequence is 17 residues long. The germline V and J ends were trimmed by 2 bases and 12 bases, with 23 bases remaining between them.

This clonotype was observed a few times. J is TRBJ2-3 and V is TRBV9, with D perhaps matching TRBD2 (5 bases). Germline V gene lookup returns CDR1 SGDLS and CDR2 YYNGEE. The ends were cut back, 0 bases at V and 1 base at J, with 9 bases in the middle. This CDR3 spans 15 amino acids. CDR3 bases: TGTGCCAGCAGCGTAGCTCGAGCGGGCACAGATACGCAGTATTTT. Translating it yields CASSVARAGTDTQYF.

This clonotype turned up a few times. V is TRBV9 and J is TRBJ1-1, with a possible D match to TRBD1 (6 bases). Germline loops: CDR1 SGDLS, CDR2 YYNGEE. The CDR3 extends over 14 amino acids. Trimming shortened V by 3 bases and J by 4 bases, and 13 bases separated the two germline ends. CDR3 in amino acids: CASSDGTHITEAFF. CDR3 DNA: TGTGCCAGCAGCGACGGGACACACATCACTGAAGCTTTCTTT.

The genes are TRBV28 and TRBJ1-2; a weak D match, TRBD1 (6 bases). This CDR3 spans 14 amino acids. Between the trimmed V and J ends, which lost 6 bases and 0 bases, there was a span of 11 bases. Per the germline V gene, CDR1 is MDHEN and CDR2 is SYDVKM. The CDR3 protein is CASRKGGTNYGYTF. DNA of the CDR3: TGTGCCAGCAGGAAGGGGGGTACTAACTATGGCTACACCTTC.

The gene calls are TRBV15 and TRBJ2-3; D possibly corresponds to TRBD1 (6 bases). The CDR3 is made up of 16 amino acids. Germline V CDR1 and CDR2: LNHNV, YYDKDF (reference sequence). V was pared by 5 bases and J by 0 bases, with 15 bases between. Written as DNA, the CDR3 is TGTGCCACCAGCGAAACAGGGTTTCGAAGCACAGATACGCAGTATTTT. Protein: CATSETGFRSTDTQYF.

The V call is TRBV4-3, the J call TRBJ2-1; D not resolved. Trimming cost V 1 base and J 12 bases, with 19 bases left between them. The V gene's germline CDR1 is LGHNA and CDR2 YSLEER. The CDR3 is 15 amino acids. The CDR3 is CASSQGVGRVDGQFF. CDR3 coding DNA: TGCGCCAGCAGCCAAGGAGTCGGTCGAGTGGATGGGCAGTTCTTC.

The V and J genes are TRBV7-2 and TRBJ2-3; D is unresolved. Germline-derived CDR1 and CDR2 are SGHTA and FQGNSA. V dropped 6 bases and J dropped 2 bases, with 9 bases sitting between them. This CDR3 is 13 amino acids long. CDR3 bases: TGTGCCAGCAGGTGGGGTGACACAGATACGCAGTATTTT. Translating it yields CASRWGDTDTQYF.

The CDR3 DNA reads as TGCAGTGCCAATCATTTCCGGGGCAATAATGAAAAACTGTTTTTT. Translated, it gives CSANHFRGNNEKLFF. The chain carries TRBV20-1 and TRBJ1-4; possibly TRBD1 for D (5 bases). The CDR3 is made up of 15 amino acids. Germline CDR1 is DFQATT and CDR2 is SNEGSKA (reference sequence). Trimming shortened V by 6 bases and J by 4 bases, and 18 bases separated the two germline ends.

The CDR3 protein is CSARGPAHNEQFF. The CDR3 coding sequence is TGCAGTGCTAGAGGTCCAGCCCACAATGAGCAGTTCTTC. This chain joins TRBV20-1 and TRBJ2-1; no definite D call. This CDR3 comprises 13 residues. Per germline, CDR1 DFQATT and CDR2 SNEGSKA (reference sequence). The ends were cut back, 1 base at V and 5 bases at J, with 9 bases in the middle.

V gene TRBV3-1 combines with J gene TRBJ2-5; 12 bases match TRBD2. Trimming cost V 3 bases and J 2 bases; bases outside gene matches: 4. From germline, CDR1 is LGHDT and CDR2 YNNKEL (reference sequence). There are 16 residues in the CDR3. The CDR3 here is CASSHDLAGGQETQYF. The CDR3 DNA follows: TGTGCCAGCAGCCATGATCTAGCGGGAGGGCAAGAGACCCAGTACTTC.

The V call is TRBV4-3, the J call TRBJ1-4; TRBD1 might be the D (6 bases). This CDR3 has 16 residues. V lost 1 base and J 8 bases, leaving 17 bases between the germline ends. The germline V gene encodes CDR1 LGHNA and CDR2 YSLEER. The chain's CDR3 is CASSQGGTRGNEKLFF. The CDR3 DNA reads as TGCGCCAGCAGCCAAGGGGGGACAAGGGGCAACGAAAAACTGTTTTTT.

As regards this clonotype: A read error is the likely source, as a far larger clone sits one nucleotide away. The CDR3 DNA sequence: TGTGCCAGCAGCGGACAGGGAGCCTACGAGCAGCACTTC. It is translated as CASSGQGAYEQHF. The V gene is TRBV9, the J gene TRBJ2-7, with 7 bases that match TRBD1. CDR3 size: 13 residues. Germline V gives CDR1 SGDLS, CDR2 YYNGEE.

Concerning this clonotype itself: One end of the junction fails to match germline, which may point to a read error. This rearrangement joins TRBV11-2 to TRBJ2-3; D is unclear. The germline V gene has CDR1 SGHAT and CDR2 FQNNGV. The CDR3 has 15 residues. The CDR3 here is CASSLDRSGTDMQYF. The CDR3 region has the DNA TGTGCCAGCAGCTTAGATCGGTCCGGCACAGATATGCAGTATTTT.

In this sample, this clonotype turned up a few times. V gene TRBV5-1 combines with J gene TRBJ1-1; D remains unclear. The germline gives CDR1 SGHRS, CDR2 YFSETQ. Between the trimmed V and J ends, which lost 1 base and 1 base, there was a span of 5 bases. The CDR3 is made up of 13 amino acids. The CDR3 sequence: CASSLWQNTEAFF. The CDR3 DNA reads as TGCGCCAGCAGCTTGTGGCAGAACACTGAAGCTTTCTTT. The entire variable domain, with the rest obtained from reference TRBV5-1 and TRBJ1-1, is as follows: KAGVTQTPRYLIKTRGQQVTLSCSPISGHRSVSWYQQTPGQGLQFLFEYFSETQRNKGNFPGRFSGRQFSNSRSEMNVSTLELGDSALYLCASSLWQNTEAFFGQGTRLTVV.

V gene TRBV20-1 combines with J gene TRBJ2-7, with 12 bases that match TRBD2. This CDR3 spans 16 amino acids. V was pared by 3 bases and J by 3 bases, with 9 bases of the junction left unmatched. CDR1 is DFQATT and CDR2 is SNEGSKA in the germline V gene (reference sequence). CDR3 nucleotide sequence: TGCAGTGCTAGCGGGCAGTCGGGACTAGCGGGCTACGAGCAGTACTTC. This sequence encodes CSASGQSGLAGYEQYF.